This passage covers 27 T cell receptor beta chains from one sample sequenced in a study of blood T cell repertoires in COVID-19. Method: immunoSEQ multiplex PCR; TCRdb's copy keeps in-frame clones and lacks some. The top ten hold more than 8% of the sample, which has 90,000 to 140,000 clones, roughly 79% seen once. Input material: peripheral blood. The source of these receptors is a woman between 65 and 79 years old with acute or convalescent COVID-19.

CDR3 coding DNA: TGTGCCAGCAGCTTGGCGGGGGTCCTTGGTGGCTACACCTTC. Its translation: CASSLAGVLGGYTF. V usage is TRBV5-6 and J usage is TRBJ1-2, with D possibly TRBD1 on 5 matching bases. The CDR3 sequence is 14 residues long. The germline V and J ends were trimmed by 0 bases and 7 bases, with 13 bases remaining between them. The germline gives CDR1 SGHDT, CDR2 YYEEEE. Full variable domain (rest looked up from reference TRBV5-6 and TRBJ1-2): DAGVTQSPTHLIKTRGQQVTLRCSPKSGHDTVSWYQQALGQGPQFIFQYYEEEERQRGNFPDRFSGHQFPNYSSELNVNALLLGDSALYLCASSLAGVLGGYTFGSGTRLTVV.

This clone turned up a few times. This chain joins TRBV4-1 and TRBJ2-3; D might be TRBD1 (6 bases). Trimming left V 4 bases short and J 0 bases short, with 11 bases between. This CDR3 is 15 amino acids long. Germline V gene sequence: CDR1 MGHRA, CDR2 YSYEKL. CDR3 DNA sequence: TGCGCCAGCAGCCCCAGGGGCTTTAGCACAGATACGCAGTATTTT. Its protein is CASSPRGFSTDTQYF.

The V call is TRBV11-2, the J call TRBJ2-1; tentatively, D is TRBD2 (6 bases). V lost 0 bases and J 5 bases, leaving 11 bases between the germline ends. CDR1 is SGHAT and CDR2 is FQNNGV in the germline V gene. This CDR3 comprises 15 residues. The CDR3 spells CASSLDGRPNNEQFF. CDR3 in DNA: TGTGCCAGCAGCTTAGACGGGAGACCGAACAATGAGCAGTTCTTC.

The rearrangement links TRBV9 to TRBJ1-1; no firm D call. With 0 bases removed from V and 3 bases from J, the gap between germline ends came to 12 bases. The germline V gene has CDR1 SGDLS and CDR2 YYNGEE. The CDR3 has 15 residues. DNA for the CDR3: TGTGCCAGCAGCGTAGGGGCGGCGGAGGACACTGAAGCTTTCTTT. It encodes CASSVGAAEDTEAFF.

The V gene is TRBV11-2, the J gene TRBJ2-3; 8 bases fit TRBD1. CDR1 is SGHAT and CDR2 is FQNNGV in the germline V gene. The trim removed 5 bases at V and 3 bases at J, leaving 7 bases unmatched. The CDR3 contains 15 residues. The CDR3 here is CASSQLQGGTDTQYF. The CDR3, as DNA: TGTGCCAGCAGCCAATTACAGGGGGGAACAGATACGCAGTATTTT. The full variable domain, its missing parts supplied by reference TRBV11-2 and TRBJ2-3, is EAGVAQSPRYKIIEKRQSVAFWCNPISGHATLYWYQQILGQGPKLLIQFQNNGVVDDSQLPKDRFSAERLKGVDSTLKIQPAKLEDSAVYLCASSQLQGGTDTQYFGPGTRLTVL.

The genes are TRBV6-5 and TRBJ1-1; TRBD1 might be the D (6 bases). Germline assignment: CDR1 MNHEY and CDR2 SVGAGI. With 0 bases removed from V and 2 bases from J, the gap between germline ends came to 10 bases. The CDR3 is made up of 15 amino acids. CDR3 DNA sequence: TGTGCCAGCAGTTACTCTTTACAGGGTAACACTGAAGCTTTCTTT. Translating gives CASSYSLQGNTEAFF.

The genes are TRBV5-1 and TRBJ2-5, with D unclear. Germline values: CDR1 SGHRS, CDR2 YFSETQ. CDR3 length: 14 amino acids. With 0 bases removed from V and 0 bases from J, the gap between germline ends came to 6 bases. The CDR3 spells CASSLDSYQETQYF. The CDR3 nucleotides read TGCGCCAGCAGCTTGGATAGCTACCAAGAGACCCAGTACTTC.

This chain uses TRBV6-5 with TRBJ2-5, with TRBD1 matching 7 bases. Looked up from germline, CDR1 is MNHEY and CDR2 is SVGAGI. V trimming: 5 bases; J trimming: 2 bases; junction bases outside the gene matches: 8. The CDR3 extends over 15 amino acids. CDR3 nucleotides: TGTGCCAGCAGTCCTTGGACAGGTCTTCAAGAGACCCAGTACTTC. Translating it yields CASSPWTGLQETQYF.

This chain links TRBV12-3 or TRBV12-4 with TRBJ1-6; TRBD1 is a possible D gene (6 bases). The CDR3 is made up of 13 amino acids. The V end lost 5 bases, the J end lost 8 bases, and 10 bases lay between the germline ends. The CDR3 DNA sequence: TGTGCCAGCAGTCCCTCAGGGGATTCACCCCTCCACTTT. Amino acid sequence: CASSPSGDSPLHF.

V and J are TRBV4-1 and TRBJ2-5; no clear D gene. Germline V gene sequence: CDR1 MGHRA, CDR2 YSYEKL. The CDR3 covers 18 residues. The V end lost 0 bases, the J end lost 5 bases, and 22 bases lay between the germline ends. DNA of the CDR3: TGCGCCAGCAGCCAAGATCGGCGGATGCGAGGTTGGTCGGAGACCCAGTACTTC. Its translation: CASSQDRRMRGWSETQYF.

This chain joins TRBV10-3 and TRBJ2-2, with TRBD2 matching 13 bases. Unmatched junction bases numbered 4, after V lost 0 bases and J lost 0 bases. Germline values: CDR1 ENHRY, CDR2 SYGVKD. The CDR3 is made up of 19 amino acids. This CDR3 reads CAISESGLAGFANTGELFF. The CDR3, as DNA: TGTGCCATCAGTGAGTCGGGACTAGCGGGGTTCGCGAACACCGGGGAGCTGTTTTTT.

V and J are TRBV11-2 and TRBJ1-2; D may be TRBD1 (6 bases). The ends were cut back, 6 bases at V and 4 bases at J, with 24 bases in the middle. The CDR3 consists of 17 residues. The germline V gene has CDR1 SGHAT and CDR2 FQNNGV. The CDR3 loop reads CASRTKTSAGDSYGYTF. CDR3 DNA: TGTGCCAGCAGAACCAAGACGTCGGCAGGGGATTCCTATGGCTACACCTTC.

The chain employs TRBV21-1 and TRBJ2-5; TRBD2 was called by the table and not checked on the DNA. TRBV21-1 is annotated as a pseudogene. The CDR3 has 11 amino acids. CDR3 in DNA: TGTGCCAGCAGCTTTAGTGGGACCCAGTACTTC. Protein sequence: CASSFSGTQYF.

This chain uses TRBV2 with TRBJ2-5, with 8 bases lining up with TRBD2. This CDR3 has 14 amino acids. J was trimmed by 4 bases and V by 1 base; bases with no gene match: 2. Germline V gives CDR1 SNHLY, CDR2 FYNNEI. In DNA form, the CDR3 reads TGTGCCAGCAGTGAAGTAACTAGCGGAGAGACCCAGTACTTC. This translates into CASSEVTSGETQYF.

The chain is built from TRBV5-6 and TRBJ1-2; D might be TRBD1 (5 bases). From germline, CDR1 is SGHDT and CDR2 YYEEEE. V gave up 0 bases and J gave up 3 bases, with 6 bases separating them. CDR3 size: 13 residues. CDR3 residues: CASSLGQHYGYTF. DNA for the CDR3: TGTGCCAGCAGCTTGGGACAGCACTATGGCTACACCTTC.

This clone has just a few counts. The J gene is TRBJ1-4, the V gene TRBV5-5; D may be TRBD1 (6 bases). This CDR3 is 17 amino acids long. The ends were cut back, 1 base at V and 0 bases at J, with 13 bases in the middle. Germline V gene data show CDR1 as SGHKS and CDR2 as YYEKEE (reference sequence). The CDR3 DNA reads TGTGCCAGCAGCTTGCTAAGGGGGGGCACAACTAATGAAAAACTGTTTTTT. Translating gives CASSLLRGGTTNEKLFF.

The rearrangement uses TRBV6-1 and TRBJ2-7, with D possibly matching TRBD1 (5 bases). This CDR3 is 17 amino acids long. Per the germline V gene, CDR1 is MNHNS and CDR2 is SASEGT. Trimming removed 1 base at V and 3 bases at J, with 19 bases between. The CDR3 DNA follows: TGTGCCAGCAGTGAAGAGTGGGTACAGGCCAGTAGCTACGAGCAGTACTTC. Protein: CASSEEWVQASSYEQYF.

V is TRBV19 and J is TRBJ1-1, with TRBD1 matching over 8 bases. CDR1 and CDR2 from the germline V gene are LNHDA and SQIVND (reference sequence). J lost 7 bases, V lost 1 base, and 17 bases had no gene match. This CDR3 has 18 amino acids. The CDR3 DNA sequence: TGTGCCAGTAGTATAGCGAGGGAATGGGACAGGAGCCTTGTTGAAGCTTTCTTT. This encodes CASSIAREWDRSLVEAFF.

The count of this clone is one. V and J are TRBV7-9 and TRBJ1-4, with 7 bases lining up with TRBD1. V dropped 6 bases and J dropped 5; count of bases not matched to a gene: 6. Germline CDR1 SEHNR, CDR2 FQNEAQ (reference sequence). The CDR3 loop spans 14 amino acids. CDR3 nucleotide sequence: TGTGCCAGCAGTCCGACAGGGAGAAATGAAAAACTGTTTTTT. Amino acids: CASSPTGRNEKLFF.

The sample holds one count of this clone. The rearrangement uses TRBV4-1 and TRBJ2-2; 16 nucleotides agree with TRBD2. Per the germline V gene, CDR1 is MGHRA and CDR2 is YSYEKL. The CDR3 is 20 amino acids. The junction had 6 bases not matched to a gene; V was cut back by 0 bases and J by 2 bases. The CDR3 region has the DNA TGCGCCAGCAGCCAAGAAATGGGACTAGCGGGAGGGTCCAACACCGGGGAGCTGTTTTTT. This encodes CASSQEMGLAGGSNTGELFF.

V usage is TRBV7-9 and J usage is TRBJ2-7; 9 bases are shared with TRBD1. Trimming at V came to 5 bases and at J to 5 bases, leaving 7 bases not matched to a gene. Germline CDR1 reads SEHNR; CDR2 reads FQNEAQ (reference sequence). The CDR3 length is 14 residues. The CDR3 sequence: CASSPVQGADEQYF. The CDR3, as DNA: TGTGCCAGCAGCCCAGTACAGGGGGCCGACGAGCAGTACTTC.

The chain couples TRBV2 to TRBJ1-4, with D maybe TRBD1 (6 bases). The CDR3 consists of 13 residues. The V and J ends lost 10 bases and 4 bases respectively, with 13 bases between them. Germline CDR1 and CDR2: SNHLY and FYNNEI. The CDR3 sequence: CATQGFINEKLFF. In DNA, the CDR3 is TGTGCCACTCAGGGGTTTATTAATGAAAAACTGTTTTTT.

J is TRBJ1-1 and V is TRBV6-5, with 7 bases lining up with TRBD1. J was trimmed by 4 bases and V by 5 bases; bases with no gene match: 7. CDR1 is MNHEY, CDR2 SVGAGI, per germline. CDR3 length: 14 residues. The DNA of the CDR3 is TGTGCCAGCAGTACAACAGGGGAAGTCACTGAAGCTTTCTTT. Translated: CASSTTGEVTEAFF.

The chain recombines TRBV7-3 with TRBJ2-5; D not resolved. Germline CDR1 and CDR2: SGHTA and FQGTGA. The germline V and J ends were trimmed by 3 bases and 5 bases, with 13 bases remaining between them. The CDR3 is made up of 14 amino acids. As DNA, the CDR3 is TGTGCCAGCAGCTTTCTCCCGGGTGCGGAGACCCAGTACTTC. It encodes CASSFLPGAETQYF. Together with reference TRBV7-3 and TRBJ2-5, the CDR3 gives the full variable domain: GAGVSQTPSNKVTEKGKYVELRCDPISGHTALYWYRQSLGQGPEFLIYFQGTGAADDSGLPNDRFFAVRPEGSVSTLKIQRTERGDSAVYLCASSFLPGAETQYFGPGTRLLVL.

The chain has TRBV7-6 and TRBJ1-3, with D unresolved. V dropped 1 base and J dropped 1 base, with 11 bases sitting between them. The germline V gene encodes CDR1 SGHVS and CDR2 FNYEAQ. The CDR3 consists of 16 residues. CDR3 in DNA: TGTGCCAGCAGCTTAGGCCCGGGGAGATCTGGAAACACCATATATTTT. As protein: CASSLGPGRSGNTIYF.

This clone was picked up one time. This chain links TRBV27 with TRBJ2-7; TRBD1 aligns across 9 bases. The CDR3 is 16 residues long. J was trimmed by 3 bases and V by 2 bases; bases with no gene match: 8. Germline values: CDR1 MNHEY, CDR2 SMNVEV (reference sequence). CDR3 DNA: TGTGCCAGCAGTTTAGTGGGACAGGGAATGGGCTACGAGCAGTACTTC. This sequence encodes CASSLVGQGMGYEQYF.

The V call is TRBV5-6, the J call TRBJ2-2; 7 nucleotides align to TRBD1. CDR3 length: 15 residues. The V gene end was trimmed by 0 bases and the J gene end by 3 bases; junction bases not matched to a gene: 2. The V gene's germline CDR1 is SGHDT and CDR2 YYEEEE. The CDR3 nucleotides read TGTGCCAGCAGCTTGGAGGGACAGTACACCGGGGAGCTGTTTTTT. Protein product: CASSLEGQYTGELFF.